The 22 T cell receptor beta chains below come from one sample, sequenced in a study of response to subunit inactivated influenza vaccine. TCRdb ran MiXCR on the RT-PCR reads and lists one entry per CDR3 protein. The repertoire has around 710,000 distinct CDR3 sequences, roughly 14% of them found once; the top ten carry around 7%. The sequences come from PBMCs from blood, collected approximately 15 days before vaccination. The receptors stem from a man aged 50-60 years who received an inactivated influenza vaccine.

The chain is built from TRBV7-9 and TRBJ1-6; D not certain. Germline V CDR1 and CDR2: SEHNR, FQNEAQ (reference sequence). This CDR3 is built from 17 residues. Trimming cost V 5 bases and J 3 bases, with 17 bases left between them. The CDR3 protein is CASSPPSEADYNSPLHF. The CDR3 region has the DNA TGTGCCAGCAGCCCCCCTTCGGAGGCAGACTATAATTCACCCCTCCACTTT.

The rearrangement joins TRBV29-1 to TRBJ2-7, with a possible D match to TRBD2 (6 bases). V dropped 5 bases and J dropped 2 bases, with 10 bases sitting between them. Germline V CDR1 and CDR2: SQVTM, ANQGSEA. The CDR3 has 12 residues. CDR3 sequence: CSVNTSPYEQYF. For the CDR3, the DNA is TGCAGCGTTAACACTAGCCCCTACGAGCAGTACTTC.

This clonotype was found many times. The rearrangement joins TRBV5-1 to TRBJ1-1; TRBD1 matches at 8 bases. Germline V gene sequence: CDR1 SGHRS, CDR2 YFSETQ. This CDR3 has 16 amino acids. After removal of 5 bases from V and 1 base from J, the junction contained 10 bases not matched to a gene. In DNA, the CDR3 is TGCGCCAGCAGAATTGGACAGGGAATAGGGAACACTGAAGCTTTCTTT. This gives the protein CASRIGQGIGNTEAFF.

This clonotype appeared a few times. The chain has TRBV15 and TRBJ2-7; D ambiguous. V was shortened by 0 bases and J by 5 bases, with 11 bases between the two germline ends. The germline V gene has CDR1 LNHNV and CDR2 YYDKDF (reference sequence). The CDR3 sequence is 14 residues long. CDR3 sequence (DNA): TGTGCCACCAGCAGAGATCGCGGCTTCCACGAGCAGTACTTC. Translation: CATSRDRGFHEQYF.

This sequence joins TRBV20-1 and TRBJ2-5, with 10 bases identical to TRBD2. CDR3 length equals 14 residues. The germline V gene encodes CDR1 DFQATT and CDR2 SNEGSKA (reference sequence). V gave up 3 bases and J gave up 0 bases; unmatched junction bases: 1. The CDR3 DNA sequence: TGCAGTGCTAGTGGACTAGCGGACCAAGAGACCCAGTACTTC. As protein: CSASGLADQETQYF.

This clonotype was seen at least ten times. The CDR3 loop reads CSAYDRSSGQPQHF. The CDR3, as DNA: TGCAGTGCGTACGACAGGAGTTCGGGTCAGCCCCAGCATTTT. This sequence joins TRBV20-1 and TRBJ1-5; D may be TRBD1 (6 bases). The V end lost 6 bases, the J end lost 6 bases, and 18 bases lay between the germline ends. CDR1 is DFQATT, CDR2 SNEGSKA, per germline (reference sequence). CDR3 size: 14 residues.

The chain couples TRBV10-1 to TRBJ2-1; 11 nucleotides align to TRBD1. CDR1 is WNHNN, CDR2 SYGVQD, per germline (reference sequence). CDR3 length: 16 residues. Germline trimming cut 3 bases from V and 12 bases from J; bases unmatched to any gene: 13. The CDR3 protein is CASSEPGTGGSGGQFF. The CDR3 bases are TGCGCCAGCAGTGAACCCGGGACAGGGGGATCAGGCGGGCAGTTCTTC.

Ten or more counts support this clonotype. V gene TRBV29-1 combines with J gene TRBJ2-5; 9 bases align to TRBD1. The CDR3 sequence is 13 residues long. J was trimmed by 4 bases and V by 3 bases; bases with no gene match: 3. Germline lookup yields CDR1 SQVTM and CDR2 ANQGSEA. CDR3 loop: CSVDRGQGETQYF. Written as DNA, the CDR3 is TGCAGCGTTGATAGGGGACAGGGAGAGACCCAGTACTTC.

J is TRBJ2-3 and V is TRBV4-3; TRBD2 aligns across 8 bases. Germline V gene sequence: CDR1 LGHNA, CDR2 YSLEER. The CDR3 is 14 amino acids. The V and J ends lost 3 bases and 6 bases, in that order; junction bases with no gene match: 5. In DNA, the CDR3 is TGCGCCAGCAGCCAGCAGCGGGGGCGGGATACGCAGTATTTT. This encodes CASSQQRGRDTQYF.

This rearrangement joins TRBV5-1 to TRBJ2-3, with 8 bases lining up with TRBD1. Trimming at V came to 3 bases and at J to 4 bases, leaving 4 bases not matched to a gene. Germline V CDR1 and CDR2: SGHRS, YFSETQ. The CDR3 runs 14 residues. The CDR3 sequence: CASSSWTGSDTQYF. In DNA form, the CDR3 reads TGCGCCAGCAGCTCCTGGACAGGGTCAGATACGCAGTATTTT.

This clonotype was observed a few times. The V and J genes are TRBV6-1 and TRBJ1-2; D is ambiguous. Between the trimmed V and J ends, which lost 6 bases and 6 bases, there was a span of 17 bases. This CDR3 has 14 residues. Germline V lookup: CDR1 MNHNS, CDR2 SASEGT. The CDR3 reads CASRTGGVFNGYTF. The CDR3 DNA sequence: TGTGCCAGCAGGACGGGCGGGGTCTTTAATGGCTACACCTTC.

Only a few counts were recorded for this clonotype. J is TRBJ2-2 and V is TRBV5-6, with D possibly being TRBD1 or TRBD2 (6 bases each). Trimming left V 7 bases short and J 9 bases short, with 13 bases between. Germline values: CDR1 SGHDT, CDR2 YYEEEE. This CDR3 region has 12 residues. DNA for the CDR3: TGTGCCAGCGGGGGGCTAGCCCGGGAGCTGTTTTTT. It codes for CASGGLARELFF.

The chain carries TRBV5-1 and TRBJ1-1, with 7 bases aligning to TRBD1. Germline V lookup: CDR1 SGHRS, CDR2 YFSETQ. The ends lost 0 bases at V and 0 bases at J; junction bases unmatched: 5. The CDR3 is 16 residues long. The CDR3 spells CASSLVGGGLNTEAFF. The CDR3 nucleotides read TGCGCCAGCAGCTTGGTTGGAGGGGGCTTGAACACTGAAGCTTTCTTT.

The chain has TRBV6-6 and TRBJ2-3; D may be TRBD1 (6 bases). The CDR3 length is 13 residues. In germline, CDR1 is MNHNY, CDR2 SVGAGI (reference sequence). Trimming removed 7 bases from V and 2 bases from J, with 10 bases in between. The CDR3 nucleotides read TGTGCCAGCAAAGGACAGCTCACAGATACGCAGTATTTT. It specifies CASKGQLTDTQYF.

The chain links TRBV28 to TRBJ2-2, with 11 bases that match TRBD1. V was clipped by 4 bases and J by 9 bases; unmatched bases: 4. There are 14 residues in the CDR3. The germline V gene has CDR1 MDHEN and CDR2 SYDVKM. CDR3 protein: CASSSDRGHRELFF. In DNA, the CDR3 is TGTGCCAGCAGTTCGGACAGGGGGCATAGGGAGCTGTTTTTT.

J is TRBJ2-7 and V is TRBV20-1, with 9 bases that match TRBD2. Losses at the gene ends were 3 bases for V and 2 bases for J; bases not matched to a gene: 11. This CDR3 has 16 residues. Germline V CDR1 and CDR2: DFQATT, SNEGSKA (reference sequence). CDR3 protein: CSASPAVASGTYEQYF. In DNA form, the CDR3 reads TGCAGTGCTAGCCCTGCGGTGGCTAGCGGGACCTACGAGCAGTACTTC.

J is TRBJ2-2 and V is TRBV18, with 9 positions matching TRBD1. After removal of 8 bases from V and 5 bases from J, the junction contained 6 bases not matched to a gene. CDR3 length equals 14 residues. Germline V gene sequence: CDR1 KGHSH, CDR2 LQKENI. The CDR3 DNA is TGTGCCAGCCGACAGGGACAGGGAACCGGGGAGCTGTTTTTT. This sequence encodes CASRQGQGTGELFF.

The rearrangement uses TRBV2 and TRBJ2-3; 10 bases map to TRBD2. This CDR3 has 18 residues. Trimming removed 11 bases from V and 2 bases from J; junction bases left unmatched: 19. The germline V gene has CDR1 SNHLY and CDR2 FYNNEI. CDR3 DNA: TGTGCCTTCAGTTCTCCCGGACTAGCGGAAAAATCCACAGATACGCAGTATTTT. The encoded protein is CAFSSPGLAEKSTDTQYF.

The chain employs TRBV10-3 and TRBJ1-1; 8 nucleotides line up with TRBD1. Trimming took 0 bases from V and 1 from J; bases not matched to a gene: 4. Germline CDR1 reads ENHRY; CDR2 reads SYGVKD. CDR3 length: 16 amino acids. CDR3 sequence reads: CAISESVGTGNTEAFF. The DNA for the CDR3 is TGTGCCATCAGTGAGTCGGTGGGGACAGGGAACACTGAAGCTTTCTTT.

The table lists this clonotype with a few counts. J is TRBJ2-1 and V is TRBV24-1; 7 bases are shared with TRBD2. Looked up from germline, CDR1 is KGHDR and CDR2 is SFDVKD. Trimming at V came to 4 bases and at J to 3 bases, leaving 11 bases not matched to a gene. CDR3 length: 17 amino acids. The CDR3 DNA is TGTGCCACCAGTGACCCCACTAGCGTATCTCTCTACAATGAGCAGTTCTTC. This codes for CATSDPTSVSLYNEQFF.

This clonotype appeared a few times. The chain employs TRBV25-1 and TRBJ1-4, with 10 bases that match TRBD1. V was clipped by 7 bases and J by 7 bases; unmatched bases: 6. The CDR3 is made up of 14 amino acids. Germline loops: CDR1 MGHDK, CDR2 SYGVNS. In nucleotides, the CDR3 is TGTGCCAGCACTCGGACAGGGGGAGGTGAAAAACTGTTTTTT. Amino acid sequence: CASTRTGGGEKLFF.

This clonotype was counted a few times. V is TRBV7-9 and J is TRBJ1-1, with D hard to call. The CDR3 runs 13 residues. Germline V gene data show CDR1 as SEHNR and CDR2 as FQNEAQ (reference sequence). V gave up 1 base and J gave up 6 bases, with 9 bases separating them. The CDR3 region is CASSLDGQPEAFF. The CDR3 DNA follows: TGTGCCAGCAGCTTAGATGGGCAGCCTGAAGCTTTCTTT.